Listed below are T cell receptor beta chains from one sample, sequenced in a study of blood T cell repertoires in COVID-19. Assay used: immunoSEQ multiplex PCR; TCRdb lists only in-frame clones, some missing. The data contain about 25,000 clones, approximately 81% of them seen just once; the ten biggest clones take up 40% to 60%. The sample taken for sequencing was peripheral blood. These receptors all come from a man in his fifties or sixties with active or convalescent COVID-19. The CDR3 runs from the conserved cysteine through the conserved F or W. D genes are given only for firm matches. Size is stated for part of the rows, as once, few or many counts, or as a class when the clone is expanded.

TRBV6-5	NA	once	TRBJ1-2	CASSYSGTRPGYTF	TGTGCCAGCAGTTACTCTGGGACAAGACCTGGCTACACCTTC
TRBV6-5	NA	NA	TRBJ2-3	CASKRGSTDTQYF	TGTGCCAGCAAACGGGGGTCCACAGATACGCAGTATTTT
TRBV4-1	NA	NA	TRBJ2-3	CASSGHRAGTDTQYF	TGCGCCAGCAGCGGGCACAGGGCTGGCACAGATACGCAGTATTTT
TRBV7-2	NA	NA	TRBJ2-5	CASSLAEVTQETQYF	TGTGCCAGCAGCTTAGCGGAGGTCACACAAGAGACCCAGTACTTC
TRBV27	NA	NA	TRBJ1-2	CASGPHAAEGYTF	TGTGCCAGCGGCCCGCATGCGGCGGAGGGCTACACCTTC
TRBV24-1	TRBD2	NA	TRBJ2-3	CATKTGGSADTQYF	TGTGCCACCAAAACGGGGGGGAGCGCAGATACGCAGTATTTT
TRBV7-3	TRBD2	NA	TRBJ2-2	CASSLTRLARVTGELFF	TGTGCCAGCAGCTTAACGCGACTAGCGCGAGTCACCGGGGAGCTGTTTTTT
TRBV18	TRBD1	NA	TRBJ2-1	CASSPGTGSSYNEQFF	TGTGCCAGCTCACCCGGGACAGGGAGCTCCTACAATGAGCAGTTCTTC
TRBV3-1/TRBV3-2	TRBD2	NA	TRBJ2-5	CASSTREGTQYF	TGTGCCAGCAGCACCCGGGAGGGGACCCAGTACTTC
TRBV24-1	TRBD1	NA	TRBJ1-2	CATSAELGGGIYGYTF	TGTGCCACCAGTGCCGAGTTAGGGGGCGGAATCTATGGCTACACCTTC
TRBV11-3	TRBD2	NA	TRBJ2-1	CASSLVSGGRGNEQFF	TGTGCCAGCAGCTTAGTTTCGGGAGGGCGGGGCAATGAGCAGTTCTTC
TRBV3-1/TRBV3-2	TRBD1	few	TRBJ1-6	CASSSRILQGTGSSPLHF	TGTGCCAGCAGCAGTCGGATACTACAGGGGACGGGGAGTTCACCCCTCCACTTT
TRBV15	NA	NA	TRBJ1-6	CATSSGQGGNSPLHF	TGTGCCACCAGCAGCGGGCAGGGCGGAAATTCACCCCTCCACTTT
TRBV5-1	NA	NA	TRBJ2-3	CASSLGSGTDTQYF	TGCGCCAGCAGCTTGGGCTCCGGGACAGATACGCAGTATTTT
TRBV5-6	TRBD1	NA	TRBJ2-1	CASSSRTGGNEQFF	TGTGCCAGCAGCTCTCGGACAGGGGGAAATGAGCAGTTCTTC
TRBV19	NA	NA	TRBJ2-3	CASSPGHSKDTQYF	TGTGCCAGTAGTCCAGGACATTCCAAAGATACGCAGTATTTT
TRBV10-1	TRBD2	NA	TRBJ2-3	CASRDPRTSGGSLSTDTQYF	TGCGCCAGCAGAGACCCACGGACTAGCGGGGGGTCTCTCAGCACAGATACGCAGTATTTT
TRBV5-1	NA	once	TRBJ2-1	CASSLVGQGNYNEQFF	TGCGCCAGCAGCTTGGTTGGGCAGGGAAACTACAATGAGCAGTTCTTC
TRBV4-1	NA	NA	TRBJ1-5	CASSQGGQGTENQPQHF	TGCGCCAGCAGCCAAGGCGGTCAGGGAACAGAGAATCAGCCCCAGCATTTT
TRBV11-1	TRBD1	once	TRBJ2-7	CASSLPQGPGTYEQYF	TGTGCCAGCAGCCTCCCACAGGGGCCTGGCACCTACGAGCAGTACTTC
TRBV28	NA	NA	TRBJ2-3	CASSLAGARDTDTQYF	TGTGCCAGCAGTCTCGCAGGCGCCAGGGACACAGATACGCAGTATTTT
TRBV11-2	TRBD2	few	TRBJ2-5	CASKGLAETQYF	TGTGCCAGCAAAGGACTAGCGGAGACCCAGTACTTC
TRBV13	NA	NA	TRBJ1-1	CASQPPRRAEAFF	TGTGCCAGCCAACCCCCGAGGAGGGCAGAAGCTTTCTTT
TRBV5-4	NA	NA	TRBJ2-2	CASSSSGNNTGELFF	TGTGCCAGCAGTTCGTCCGGGAATAACACCGGGGAGCTGTTTTTT
TRBV11-3	TRBD2	NA	TRBJ2-1	CASSLELAGLQGSEQFF	TGTGCCAGCAGCTTAGAGCTAGCGGGGCTCCAGGGTAGTGAGCAGTTCTTC
TRBV2	NA	NA	TRBJ1-2	CASSESVSYTF	TGTGCCAGCAGTGAATCCGTTAGCTACACCTTC
TRBV28	TRBD1	few	TRBJ1-2	CASSFRRGNGYTF	TGTGCCAGCAGTTTCCGCAGGGGGAATGGCTACACCTTC
TRBV6-1	NA	NA	TRBJ1-1	CASSDRENTEAFF	TGTGCCAGCAGTGACAGGGAGAACACTGAAGCTTTCTTT
TRBV4-1	NA	NA	TRBJ1-1	CASSQGFGIDSVNTEAFF	TGCGCCAGCAGCCAAGGTTTCGGGATAGATAGTGTGAACACTGAAGCTTTCTTT
TRBV7-7	NA	NA	TRBJ2-5	CASSSGRGSPQETQYF	TGTGCCAGCAGCTCCGGGCGGGGCTCCCCTCAAGAGACCCAGTACTTC
TRBV29-1	NA	NA	TRBJ2-4	CSVERGAKNIQYF	TGCAGCGTTGAGCGGGGAGCCAAAAACATTCAGTACTTC
TRBV9	TRBD1	NA	TRBJ1-2	CASSVNLQGVLDGYTF	TGTGCCAGCAGCGTAAACTTACAGGGGGTCTTGGATGGCTACACCTTC
TRBV30	NA	NA	TRBJ1-2	CAWTTDFPANYGYTF	TGTGCCTGGACCACTGACTTTCCAGCTAACTATGGCTACACCTTC
TRBV19	TRBD1	NA	TRBJ2-7	CASRSGTGSSYEQYF	TGTGCCAGTAGATCCGGGACAGGGAGCTCCTACGAGCAGTACTTC
TRBV9	NA	NA	TRBJ1-6	CASSAAGTTHSPLHF	TGTGCCAGCAGCGCCGCCGGGACAACCCATTCACCCCTCCACTTT
TRBV6-2/TRBV6-3	NA	NA	TRBJ1-6	CASSQRDNSPLHF	TGTGCCAGCAGTCAACGGGATAATTCACCCCTCCACTTT
TRBV12-1	NA	NA	TRBJ2-3	CASSFGGTDPGLAGDTQYF	TGTGCCAGCAGCTTTGGGGGGACGGACCCTGGGCTAGCGGGAGATACGCAGTATTTT
TRBV27	TRBD2	NA	TRBJ2-1	CASRTGHASGSNEQFF	TGTGCCAGCAGAACAGGCCACGCTAGCGGGAGTAATGAGCAGTTCTTC
TRBV19	TRBD1	NA	TRBJ1-5	CASSDRGGNQPQHF	TGTGCCAGTAGCGACAGGGGAGGCAATCAGCCCCAGCATTTT
TRBV7-2	NA	NA	TRBJ2-2	CASSRTVTNTGELFF	TGTGCCAGCAGCCGTACAGTCACGAACACCGGGGAGCTGTTTTTT
TRBV6-6	NA	NA	TRBJ2-2	CASRLGGTGELFF	TGTGCCAGCAGACTCGGCGGGACCGGGGAGCTGTTTTTT
TRBV6-5	NA	once	TRBJ2-3	CASSFSLLATDTQYF	TGTGCCAGCAGTTTTAGTCTACTTGCTACAGATACGCAGTATTTT
TRBV19	NA	NA	TRBJ2-7	CASSWDISYEQYF	TGTGCCAGTAGTTGGGACATCTCCTACGAGCAGTACTTC
TRBV19	NA	NA	TRBJ1-2	CASSLTGWDYGYTF	TGTGCCAGTAGTTTGACAGGTTGGGACTATGGCTACACCTTC
TRBV5-4	TRBD1	NA	TRBJ1-2	CASSLAGGGYGYTF	TGTGCCAGCAGCTTGGCAGGGGGAGGCTATGGCTACACCTTC
TRBV18	NA	NA	TRBJ1-2	CASSVTQGTFDGYTF	TGTGCCAGCTCAGTGACACAGGGTACGTTCGATGGCTACACCTTC
TRBV5-1	TRBD1	NA	TRBJ1-6	CASSPTGIRSPLHF	TGCGCCAGCAGCCCGACAGGGATTCGTTCACCCCTCCACTTT
TRBV5-6	NA	NA	TRBJ1-1	CASSLGGRAFF	TGTGCCAGCAGCTTGGGAGGTCGAGCTTTCTTT
TRBV5-1	NA	NA	TRBJ1-2	CASSLEAGDGYTF	TGCGCCAGCAGCTTGGAGGCGGGCGATGGCTACACCTTC
TRBV9	NA	NA	TRBJ2-2	CASSPGDTGELFF	TGTGCCAGCAGCCCGGGGGACACCGGGGAGCTGTTTTTT
TRBV7-9	NA	NA	TRBJ2-1	CASSFWGQYNEQFF	TGTGCCAGCAGCTTTTGGGGCCAGTACAATGAGCAGTTCTTC
TRBV7-2	NA	NA	TRBJ1-1	CASSLDSGGLNTEAFF	TGTGCCAGCAGCTTAGATTCGGGGGGGTTGAACACTGAAGCTTTCTTT
TRBV11-3	NA	NA	TRBJ2-3	CASIDNSGELTDTQYF	TGTGCCAGCATCGATAATAGCGGCGAACTAACAGATACGCAGTATTTT
TRBV24-1	TRBD1	NA	TRBJ1-1	CATSGTDMNTEAFF	TGTGCCACGTCCGGGACAGACATGAACACTGAAGCTTTCTTT